The clone carrying this T cell receptor (beta chain) came up once. Its antigen is unidentified. CD4+ cell separation produced CD45RA+ naive and CD45RA-negative memory subsets. V lost 7 bases and J 7 bases, leaving 19 bases between the germline ends. Germline V gene data show CDR1 as SGHTA and CDR2 as FQGNSA. CDR3 length equals 14 residues. TCRdb's copy holds only in-frame clones and misses some; the assay was immunoSEQ multiplex PCR. The sample shows over 2 million clones, 85% to 95% of them seen only once. This record belongs to a study of shared clonotypes between healthy human individuals. Study-wide results and limits: The study's rarefaction showed incomplete sorted-subset sequencing despite large depth. The sole specimen, blood, was sampled, and tissue repertoires likely differ.

This chain links TRBV7-2 with TRBJ2-5; TRBD1 is a possible D gene (8 bases). This TCR came from a man aged 18 to 30 in good health. Sequencing was performed on naive CD4+ T cells sorted from blood. Noted subset: CD45RA+ positively selected. In DNA form, the CDR3 reads TGTGCCAGCACGGGACTACCACAGGGGGTGACCCAGTACTTC. This encodes CASTGLPQGVTQYF.